This TCR beta chain was identified during a study of beta chain features in type 1 diabetes. Cells sorted by CD45RO/CCR7/CD25/CD127/CD95/CD27 comprised CD4+ naive, central memory, regulatory and stem cell-like memory cells. The CDR3 length is 15 residues. In germline, CDR1 is SGHDT, CDR2 YYEEEE. V was clipped by 4 bases and J by 4 bases, with 17 bases between them. Every isolated RNA sample was fully reverse transcribed, so sequencing captured expressed TCRB transcripts. The data were produced by immunoSEQ multiplex PCR, yet TCRdb's version contains in-frame clones alone and is incomplete. In the table there are about half a million clones, 11% of which are singletons.

The sample consisted of naive CD4+ T cells from blood. The source of this sequence is a young woman in good health. V gene TRBV5-6 combines with J gene TRBJ2-5; D is perhaps TRBD1 or TRBD2 (6 bases each). The CDR3 sequence is CASSVAGAGGETQYF. The CDR3, as DNA: TGTGCCAGCAGCGTAGCAGGGGCCGGGGGAGAGACCCAGTACTTC.